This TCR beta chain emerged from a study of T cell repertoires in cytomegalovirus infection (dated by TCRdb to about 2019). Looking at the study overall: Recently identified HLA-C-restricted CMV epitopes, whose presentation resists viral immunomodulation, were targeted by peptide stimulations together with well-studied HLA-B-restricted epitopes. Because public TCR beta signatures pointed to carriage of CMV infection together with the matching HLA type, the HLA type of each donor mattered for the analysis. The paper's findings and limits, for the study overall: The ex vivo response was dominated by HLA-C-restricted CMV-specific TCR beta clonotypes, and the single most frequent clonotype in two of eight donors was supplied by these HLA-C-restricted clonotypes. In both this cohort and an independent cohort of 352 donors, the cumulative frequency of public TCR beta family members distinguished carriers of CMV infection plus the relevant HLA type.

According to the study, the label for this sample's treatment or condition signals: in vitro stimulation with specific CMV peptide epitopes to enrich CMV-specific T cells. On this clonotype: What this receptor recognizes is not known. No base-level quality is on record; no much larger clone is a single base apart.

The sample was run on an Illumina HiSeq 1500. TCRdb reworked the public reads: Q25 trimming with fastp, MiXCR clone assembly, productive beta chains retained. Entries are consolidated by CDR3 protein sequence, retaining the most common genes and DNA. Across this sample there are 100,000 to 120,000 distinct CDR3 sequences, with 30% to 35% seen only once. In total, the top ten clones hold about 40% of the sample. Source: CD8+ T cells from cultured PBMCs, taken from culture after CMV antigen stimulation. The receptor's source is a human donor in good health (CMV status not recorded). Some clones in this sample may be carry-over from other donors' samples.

For the CDR3, the sequence is CASSFYLAGDTGELFF. The nucleotide sequence is TGTGCCAGCAGCTTTTATCTAGCGGGGGACACCGGGGAGCTGTTTTTT. In this chain, TRBV7-8 is recombined with TRBJ2-2; 10 of the junction bases match TRBD2. Unmatched junction bases come to 4, with V trimmed by 3 bases and J by 3 bases. The cysteine opens and the phenylalanine closes a CDR3 of 16 amino acids. The entry retains the CDR3 DNA only, 48 bases that are in frame from base 1. CDR1 and CDR2 are drawn from the germline V gene: SGHVS, FQNEAQ.